These T cell receptor beta chains were read from a single sample in a study of T cells in Graves' hyperthyroidism and ophthalmopathy. TCRdb re-analysed the multiplex PCR reads in MiXCR, keeping a single row per CDR3 protein. This sample has a few hundred thousand distinct CDR3 sequences, with around 19% found just once. Sequences were obtained from blood. The receptors were sampled from a man aged 50 or older with Graves' ophthalmopathy. Both conserved end residues are part of each CDR3. D genes are given only for firm matches. Only some rows state a clone size, as once, few, many or a class for expanded clones.

v_call	d_call	j_call	clone_size	cdr3_nt	cdr3_aa
TRBV28	NA	TRBJ2-7	NA	TGTGCCAGCAGTTTCGTGTTGTTAGGGACGACTCGCGGGACCTACGAGCAGTACTTC	CASSFVLLGTTRGTYEQYF
TRBV20-1	TRBD2	TRBJ2-7	many	TGCAGTGCTTCGGGAGGGGGGGCGAGCTCCTACGAGCAGTACTTC	CSASGGGASSYEQYF
TRBV7-6	TRBD2	TRBJ2-1	once	TGTGCCAGCAGCGTTACTCTGTCACTAGCGGGAGCATACAATGAGCAGTTCTTC	CASSVTLSLAGAYNEQFF
TRBV24-1	NA	TRBJ2-1	NA	TGTGCCACCAGTGATTTAGGGACCGCCTCCTACAATGAGCAGTTCTTC	CATSDLGTASYNEQFF
TRBV28	NA	TRBJ2-7	NA	TGTGCCAGCAGACGACAGATGGGCGACGAGCAGTACTTC	CASRRQMGDEQYF
TRBV6-1	TRBD1	TRBJ2-3	NA	TGTGCCAGCAGCCCCCCGGGACAGGGTGTAGATACGCAGTATTTT	CASSPPGQGVDTQYF
TRBV20-1	TRBD2	TRBJ2-7	many	TGCAGTGCTACGGTGAGCGGGAGACTTGCCGAGCAGTACTTC	CSATVSGRLAEQYF
TRBV28	NA	TRBJ1-1	NA	TGTGCCAGCACCGCAAGGCTCCTGCTAATGAACACTGAAGCTTTCTTT	CASTARLLLMNTEAFF
TRBV12-3/TRBV12-4	NA	TRBJ1-5	NA	TGTGCCAGCAGTTTAACAGGGTCGGGCAATCAGCCCCAGCATTTT	CASSLTGSGNQPQHF
TRBV28	NA	TRBJ1-3	many	TGTGCCAGCAGCCCGTTTGGGGGCTCTGGAAACACCATATATTTT	CASSPFGGSGNTIYF
TRBV20-1	NA	TRBJ2-7	few	TGCAGTGCTAGAGATCCTACCCGGACTGGAAACGAGCAGTACTTC	CSARDPTRTGNEQYF
TRBV24-1	TRBD2	TRBJ2-1	few	TGTGCCACCAGTGAGGCCGGGACTAGCGGTAGCTCCTACAATGAGCAGTTCTTC	CATSEAGTSGSSYNEQFF
TRBV7-9	NA	TRBJ2-6	NA	TGTGCCAGCAGCTCGACACGCCTCTCTGGGGCCAACGTCCTGACTTTC	CASSSTRLSGANVLTF
TRBV12-3/TRBV12-4	TRBD1	TRBJ2-7	many	TGTGCCAGCAGAACCCGGACAGGGAACTACGAGCAGTACTTC	CASRTRTGNYEQYF
TRBV10-3	TRBD2	TRBJ2-1	few	TGTGCCATCTGGACTAGTGGATACAATGAGCAGTTCTTC	CAIWTSGYNEQFF
TRBV11-2	TRBD1	TRBJ1-2	NA	TGTGCCAGCAGCTCCGGGACAGAGGGGTACACGGGCTTTAACTATGGCTACACCTTC	CASSSGTEGYTGFNYGYTF
TRBV3-1	NA	TRBJ1-1	NA	TGTGCCAGCAGCCAAAGTGGGACGGCGAACACTGAAGCTTTCTTT	CASSQSGTANTEAFF